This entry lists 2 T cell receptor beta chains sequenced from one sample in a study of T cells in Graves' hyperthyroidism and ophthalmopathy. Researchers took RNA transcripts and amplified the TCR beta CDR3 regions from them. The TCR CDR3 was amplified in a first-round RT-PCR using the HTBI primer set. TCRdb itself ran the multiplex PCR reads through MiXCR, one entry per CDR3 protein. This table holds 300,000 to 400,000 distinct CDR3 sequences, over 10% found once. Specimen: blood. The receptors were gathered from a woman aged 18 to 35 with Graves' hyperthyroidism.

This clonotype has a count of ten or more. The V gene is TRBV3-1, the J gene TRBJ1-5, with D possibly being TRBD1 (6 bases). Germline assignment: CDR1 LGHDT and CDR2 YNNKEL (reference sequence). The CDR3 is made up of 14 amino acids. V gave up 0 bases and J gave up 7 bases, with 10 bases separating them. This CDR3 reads CASSQDTGRQPQHF. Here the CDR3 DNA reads TGTGCCAGCAGCCAAGATACAGGGCGCCAGCCCCAGCATTTT.

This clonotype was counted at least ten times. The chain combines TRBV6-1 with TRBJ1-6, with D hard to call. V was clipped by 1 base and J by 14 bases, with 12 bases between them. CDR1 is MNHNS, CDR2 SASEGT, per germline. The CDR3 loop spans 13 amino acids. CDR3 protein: CASSEGTVGTLHF. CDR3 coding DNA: TGTGCCAGCAGTGAAGGTACAGTGGGCACCCTCCACTTT.